This TCR beta chain derives from a study of cytomegalovirus exposure and HLA in healthy donors. Study-wide findings and caveats: Confirmation was obtained in vitro that three CMV-associated chains are specific for CMV antigens. Reports showed the classifier diagnosing cytomegalovirus status with high specificity and sensitivity. Whilst most TCR sequences proved rare, a subset of public TCRs occurred across many donors.

Notes on this clone: What it binds is unknown.

The donors were part of the validation cohort, which consisted of over a hundred subjects and was separate from the first cohort of under 750 subjects. Here immunoSEQ multiplex PCR was the method, and the copy in TCRdb shows in-frame clones only, minus some. This sample has about 190,000 clones, with approximately 85% found just once. This receptor was taken from a woman between 18 and 29 years old in good health and CMV-seronegative. Sequencing was done on a sample of PBMCs.

CDR3 loop: CASSYLAENQPQHF. CDR3 DNA: TGTGCCAGCAGTTACCTGGCAGAAAATCAGCCCCAGCATTTT. The chain links TRBV6-6 to TRBJ1-5; no clear D. Germline CDR1 MNHNY, CDR2 SVGAGI (reference sequence). The CDR3 totals 14 residues. The germline V and J ends were trimmed by 2 bases and 4 bases, with 9 bases remaining between them.